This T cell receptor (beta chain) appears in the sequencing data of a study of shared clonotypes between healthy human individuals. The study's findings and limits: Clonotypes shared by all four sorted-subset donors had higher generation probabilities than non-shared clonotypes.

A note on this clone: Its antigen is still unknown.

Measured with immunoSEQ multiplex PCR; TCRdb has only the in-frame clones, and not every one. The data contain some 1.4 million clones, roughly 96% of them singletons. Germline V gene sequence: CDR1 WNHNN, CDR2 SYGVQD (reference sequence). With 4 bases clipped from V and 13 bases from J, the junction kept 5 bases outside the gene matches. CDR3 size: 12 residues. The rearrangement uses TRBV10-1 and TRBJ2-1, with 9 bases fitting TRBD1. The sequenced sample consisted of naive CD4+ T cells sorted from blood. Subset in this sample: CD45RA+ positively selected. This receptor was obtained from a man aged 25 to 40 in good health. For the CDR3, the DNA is TGCGCCAGCAGTGGCGGACAGGGGAGACAGTTCTTC. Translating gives CASSGGQGRQFF.